The text below deals with one T cell receptor (beta chain). Its antigen is still unknown. The data originate from a study of shared clonotypes between healthy human individuals. Study-wide points: Naive CD4 clonotype sharing across four donors was 4% to 5.5%. The researchers took only blood, and tissue repertoires probably look different.

The CDR3 loop spans 14 amino acids. Germline-derived CDR1 and CDR2 are LNHDA and SQIVND (reference sequence). V gave up 9 bases and J gave up 2 bases, with 13 bases separating them. Method: immunoSEQ multiplex PCR; TCRdb's copy keeps in-frame clones and lacks some. The sample has about 700,000 clones; 74% are singletons. This receptor was identified in a woman in her 30s in good health. The chain combines TRBV19 with TRBJ2-2, with D possibly being TRBD1 (6 bases). The sequencing input was memory CD4+ T cells sorted from blood. The subset here: CD45RA-negative fraction. The CDR3 bases are TGTGCCAGCGAAGCCAGGGGAAACACCGGGGAGCTGTTTTTT. Translation: CASEARGNTGELFF. Filled out from reference TRBV19 and TRBJ2-2, the complete variable domain reads DGGITQSPKYLFRKEGQNVTLSCEQNLNHDAMYWYRQDPGQGLRLIYYSQIVNDFQKGDIAEGYSVSREKKESFPLTVTSAQKNPTAFYLCASEARGNTGELFFGEGSRLTVL.